This entry concerns a single T cell receptor (beta chain). Antigen: not known. Tumor libraries mostly used about 4.5 ug genomic DNA, two replicates each. TCRdb keeps only in-frame clones here, not all; method: immunoSEQ multiplex PCR. Here the sample spans approximately 15,000 clones, 40% being singletons. The data belong to a study of neoadjuvant anti-PD-1 for oral cavity cancer. General study results and limits: Only a few patients per response group were TCR-analyzed; validation needed.

Time point meaning: after neoadjuvant nivolumab, at surgical resection. Patients had HPV-negative, locally advanced oral cavity squamous cell carcinoma. J was trimmed by 5 bases and V by 0 bases; bases with no gene match: 8. CDR1 SGDLS and CDR2 YYNGEE come from the germline V gene. CDR3 size: 16 residues. The sequences come from tumor tissue, collected after nivolumab (anti-PD-1) treatment. V usage is TRBV9 and J usage is TRBJ2-5; TRBD2 agrees at 9 bases. The source of this sequence is a person between 40 and 85 years old with oral cavity squamous cell carcinoma. The CDR3 bases are TGTGCCAGCAGCGTAGGAGGGCGGGGGGGCCAGGAGACCCAGTACTTC. This gives the protein CASSVGGRGGQETQYF. Using reference TRBV9 and TRBJ2-5 for the parts outside the CDR3, the full variable domain is DSGVTQTPKHLITATGQRVTLRCSPRSGDLSVYWYQQSLDQGLQFLIQYYNGEERAKGNILERFSAQQFPDLHSELNLSSLELGDSALYFCASSVGGRGGQETQYFGPGTRLLVL.